The following is a TCR beta chain sequence with its context. What it recognizes is unknown. This sample is drawn from a study of T cell responses to AZD1222 COVID-19 vaccine. Study-wide points: Vaccine-related CD4 TCRs covered spike, predominating at 160-218 and 743-854.

Second-dose intervals of approximately 4 or approximately 12 weeks were pooled. TCRdb's copy holds only in-frame clones and misses some; the assay was immunoSEQ multiplex PCR. The table shows more than 95,000 clones, with around 90% occurring only once. This material consisted of peripheral blood, taken 28 days after the second AZD1222 dose. This sequence originates from an adult who received the AZD1222 COVID-19 vaccine.

CDR3 sequence: CASSLGGADYGYTF. CDR3 DNA: TGTGCCAGCAGCTTAGGAGGAGCCGACTATGGCTACACCTTC. V gene TRBV7-2 combines with J gene TRBJ1-2, with no clear D. Germline CDR1 SGHTA, CDR2 FQGNSA. The V end lost 1 base, the J end lost 3 bases, and 9 bases lay between the germline ends. The CDR3 runs to 14 residues.